Described below is a single T cell receptor beta chain sequence and its context. Its antigen is not known. This table comes from immunoSEQ multiplex PCR, and its TCRdb copy is limited to in-frame clones, with some not included. This repertoire shows approximately 140,000 clones, around nine tenths found once; its top ten account for over 1.1%. Germline CDR1 SGHTS, CDR2 YDEGEE. The CDR3 loop spans 15 amino acids. With 2 bases removed from V and 0 bases from J, the gap between germline ends came to 9 bases. This record belongs to a study of T cell responses to AZD1222 COVID-19 vaccine. Study-wide results and limits: Rises in breadth and depth of Spike-specific TCRs came after two AZD1222 doses. Mapped onto spike, vaccine-associated CD4 TCRs spanned it and were dominant at 160-218 and 743-854. Epitopes outside B.1.351 and B.1.1.7 mutated regions reportedly drew nearly half of spike TCRs. Females made up more of the donors, who were largely white British, and clonal diversity may have come out too low.

Specimen: peripheral blood, collected on day 0 of AZD1222 vaccination. The receptor was derived from an adult in good health. V is TRBV5-8 and J is TRBJ1-5; D gene uncertain. CDR3 bases: TGTGCCAGCAGCTTCCGAGGATATAGCAATCAGCCCCAGCATTTT. It translates to CASSFRGYSNQPQHF.